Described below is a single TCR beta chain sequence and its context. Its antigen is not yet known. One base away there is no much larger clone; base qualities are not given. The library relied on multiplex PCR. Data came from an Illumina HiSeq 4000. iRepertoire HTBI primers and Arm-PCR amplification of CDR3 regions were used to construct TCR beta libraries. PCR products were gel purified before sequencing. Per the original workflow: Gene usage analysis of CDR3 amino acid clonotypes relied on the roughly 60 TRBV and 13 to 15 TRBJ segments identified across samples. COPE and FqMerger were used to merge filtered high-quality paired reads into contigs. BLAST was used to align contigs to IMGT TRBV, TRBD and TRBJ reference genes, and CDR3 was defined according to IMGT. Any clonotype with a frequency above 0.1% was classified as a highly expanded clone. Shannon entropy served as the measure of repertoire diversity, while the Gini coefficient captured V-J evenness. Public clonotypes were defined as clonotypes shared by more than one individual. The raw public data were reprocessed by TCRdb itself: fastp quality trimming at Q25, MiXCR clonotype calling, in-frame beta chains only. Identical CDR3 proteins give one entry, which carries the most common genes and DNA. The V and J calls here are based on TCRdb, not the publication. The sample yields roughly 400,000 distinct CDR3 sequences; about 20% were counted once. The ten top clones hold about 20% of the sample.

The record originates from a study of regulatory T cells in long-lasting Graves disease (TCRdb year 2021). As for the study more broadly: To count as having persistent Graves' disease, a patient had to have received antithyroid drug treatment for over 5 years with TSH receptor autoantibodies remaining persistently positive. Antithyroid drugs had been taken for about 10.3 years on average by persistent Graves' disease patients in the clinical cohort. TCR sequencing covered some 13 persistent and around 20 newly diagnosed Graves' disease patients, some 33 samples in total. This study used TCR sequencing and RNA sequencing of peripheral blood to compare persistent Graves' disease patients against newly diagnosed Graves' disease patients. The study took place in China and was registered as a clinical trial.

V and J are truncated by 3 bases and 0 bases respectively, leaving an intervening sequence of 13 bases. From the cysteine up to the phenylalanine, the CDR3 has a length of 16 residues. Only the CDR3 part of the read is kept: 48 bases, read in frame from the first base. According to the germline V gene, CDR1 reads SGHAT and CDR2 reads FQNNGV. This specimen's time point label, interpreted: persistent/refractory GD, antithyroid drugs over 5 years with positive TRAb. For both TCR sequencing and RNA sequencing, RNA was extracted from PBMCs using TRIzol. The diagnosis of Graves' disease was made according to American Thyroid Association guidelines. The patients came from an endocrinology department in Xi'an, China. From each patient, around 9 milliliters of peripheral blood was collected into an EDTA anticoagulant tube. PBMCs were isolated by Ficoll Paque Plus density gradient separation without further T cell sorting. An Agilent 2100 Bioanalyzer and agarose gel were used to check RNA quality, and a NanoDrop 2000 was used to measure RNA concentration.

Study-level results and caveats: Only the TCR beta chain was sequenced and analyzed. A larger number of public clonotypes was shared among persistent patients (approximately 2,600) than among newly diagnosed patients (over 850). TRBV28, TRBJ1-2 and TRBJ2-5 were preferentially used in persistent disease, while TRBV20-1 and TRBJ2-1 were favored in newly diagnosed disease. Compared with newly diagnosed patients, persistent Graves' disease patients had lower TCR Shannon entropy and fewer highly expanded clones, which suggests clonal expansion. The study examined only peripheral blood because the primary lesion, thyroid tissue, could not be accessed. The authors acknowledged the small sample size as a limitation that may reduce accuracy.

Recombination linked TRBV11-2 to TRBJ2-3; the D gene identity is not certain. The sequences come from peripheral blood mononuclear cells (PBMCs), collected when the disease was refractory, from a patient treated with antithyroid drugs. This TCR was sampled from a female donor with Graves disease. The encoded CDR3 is CASSLENFLSTDTQYF. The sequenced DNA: TGTGCCAGCAGCTTGGAAAACTTCCTGAGCACAGATACGCAGTATTTT.